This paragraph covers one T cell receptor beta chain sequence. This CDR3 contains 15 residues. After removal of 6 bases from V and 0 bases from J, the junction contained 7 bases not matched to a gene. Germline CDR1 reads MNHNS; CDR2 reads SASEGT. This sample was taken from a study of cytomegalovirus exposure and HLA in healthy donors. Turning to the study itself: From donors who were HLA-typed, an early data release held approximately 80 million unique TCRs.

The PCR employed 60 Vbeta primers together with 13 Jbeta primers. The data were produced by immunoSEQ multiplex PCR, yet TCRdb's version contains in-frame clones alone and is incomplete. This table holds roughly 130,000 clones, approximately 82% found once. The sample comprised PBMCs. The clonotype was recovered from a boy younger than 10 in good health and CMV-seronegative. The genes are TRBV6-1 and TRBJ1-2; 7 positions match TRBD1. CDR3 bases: TGTGCCAGCAGGCTGAACAGGGGAGCTAACTATGGCTACACCTTC. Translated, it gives CASRLNRGANYGYTF.